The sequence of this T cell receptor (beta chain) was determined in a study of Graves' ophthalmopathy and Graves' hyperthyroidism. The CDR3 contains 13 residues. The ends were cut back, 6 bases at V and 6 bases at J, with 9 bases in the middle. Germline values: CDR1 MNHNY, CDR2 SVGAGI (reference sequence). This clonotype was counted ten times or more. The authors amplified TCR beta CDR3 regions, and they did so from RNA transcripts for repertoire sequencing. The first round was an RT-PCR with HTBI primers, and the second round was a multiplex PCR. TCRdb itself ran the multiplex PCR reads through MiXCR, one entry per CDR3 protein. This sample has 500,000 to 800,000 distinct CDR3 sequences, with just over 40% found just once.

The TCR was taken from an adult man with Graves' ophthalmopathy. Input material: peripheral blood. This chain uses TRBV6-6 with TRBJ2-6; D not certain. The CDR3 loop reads CASSPTVANVLTF. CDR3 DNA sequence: TGTGCCAGCAGCCCGACGGTGGCCAACGTCCTGACTTTC.